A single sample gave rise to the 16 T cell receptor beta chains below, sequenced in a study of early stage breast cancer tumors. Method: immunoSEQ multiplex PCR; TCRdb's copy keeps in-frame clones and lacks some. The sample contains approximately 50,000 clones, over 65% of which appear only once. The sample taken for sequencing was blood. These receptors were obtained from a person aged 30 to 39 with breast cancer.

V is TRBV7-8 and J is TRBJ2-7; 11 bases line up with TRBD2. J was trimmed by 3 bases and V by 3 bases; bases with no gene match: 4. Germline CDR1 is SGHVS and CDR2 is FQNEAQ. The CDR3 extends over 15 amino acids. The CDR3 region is CASSLETSGSYEQYF. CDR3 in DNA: TGTGCCAGCAGCTTGGAAACTAGCGGGAGCTACGAGCAGTACTTC.

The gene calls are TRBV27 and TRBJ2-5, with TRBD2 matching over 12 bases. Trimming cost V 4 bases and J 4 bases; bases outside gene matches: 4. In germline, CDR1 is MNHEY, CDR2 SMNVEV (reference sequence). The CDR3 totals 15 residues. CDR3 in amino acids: CASSSRGLAGETQYF. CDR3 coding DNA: TGTGCCAGCAGTTCTCGGGGACTAGCGGGAGAGACCCAGTACTTC.

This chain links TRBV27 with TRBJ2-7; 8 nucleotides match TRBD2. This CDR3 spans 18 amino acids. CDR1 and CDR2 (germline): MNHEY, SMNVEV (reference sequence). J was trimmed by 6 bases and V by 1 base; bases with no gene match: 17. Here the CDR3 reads CASSLLLASGRSLGEQYF. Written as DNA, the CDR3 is TGTGCCAGCAGTTTATTGTTAGCGAGCGGGAGAAGTTTGGGCGAGCAGTACTTC.

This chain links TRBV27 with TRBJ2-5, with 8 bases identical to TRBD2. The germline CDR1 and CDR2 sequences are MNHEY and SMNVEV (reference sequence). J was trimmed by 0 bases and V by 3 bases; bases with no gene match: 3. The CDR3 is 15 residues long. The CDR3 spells CASSFGLAYQETQYF. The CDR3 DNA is TGTGCCAGCAGTTTCGGACTAGCCTACCAAGAGACCCAGTACTTC.

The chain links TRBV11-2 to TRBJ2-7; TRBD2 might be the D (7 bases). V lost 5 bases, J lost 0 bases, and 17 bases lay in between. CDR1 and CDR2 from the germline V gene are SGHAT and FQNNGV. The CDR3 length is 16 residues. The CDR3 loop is CASSAEGDYISYEQYF. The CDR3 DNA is TGTGCCAGCAGCGCCGAGGGGGACTATATCTCCTACGAGCAGTACTTC.

CDR3 sequence (DNA): TGTGCCAGCAGTTACAGAGACAGGAATGAAAAACTGTTTTTT. Protein sequence: CASSYRDRNEKLFF. This chain uses TRBV6-6 with TRBJ1-4; the D gene is possibly TRBD1 (6 bases). The CDR3 length is 14 residues. Looked up from germline, CDR1 is MNHNY and CDR2 is SVGAGI (reference sequence). V was shortened by 2 bases and J by 5 bases, with 9 bases between the two germline ends.

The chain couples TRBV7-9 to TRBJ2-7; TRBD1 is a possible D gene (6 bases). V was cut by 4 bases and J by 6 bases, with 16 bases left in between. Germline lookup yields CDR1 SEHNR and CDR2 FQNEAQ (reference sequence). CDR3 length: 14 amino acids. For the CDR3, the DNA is TGTGCCAGCAGCTCAGGGGACGCCCTTTTCGAGCAGTACTTC. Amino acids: CASSSGDALFEQYF.

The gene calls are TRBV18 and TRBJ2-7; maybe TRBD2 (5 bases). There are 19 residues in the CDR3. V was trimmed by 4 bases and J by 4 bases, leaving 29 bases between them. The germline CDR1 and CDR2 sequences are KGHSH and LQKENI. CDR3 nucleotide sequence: TGTGCCAGCTCACAAGCTCCGGGAATTTCCCCAGGAGCGGTTTACGAGCAGTACTTC. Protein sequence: CASSQAPGISPGAVYEQYF. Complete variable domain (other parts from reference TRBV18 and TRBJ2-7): NAGVMQNPRHLVRRRGQEARLRCSPMKGHSHVYWYRQLPEEGLKFMVYLQKENIIDESGMPKERFSAEFPKEGPSILRIQQVVRGDSAAYFCASSQAPGISPGAVYEQYFGPGTRLTVT.

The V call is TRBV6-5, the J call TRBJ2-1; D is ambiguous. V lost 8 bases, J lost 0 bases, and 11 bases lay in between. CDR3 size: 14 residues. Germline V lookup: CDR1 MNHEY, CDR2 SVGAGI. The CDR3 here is CASFSGGSYNEQFF. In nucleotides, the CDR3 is TGTGCCAGCTTCTCGGGCGGCTCCTACAATGAGCAGTTCTTC.

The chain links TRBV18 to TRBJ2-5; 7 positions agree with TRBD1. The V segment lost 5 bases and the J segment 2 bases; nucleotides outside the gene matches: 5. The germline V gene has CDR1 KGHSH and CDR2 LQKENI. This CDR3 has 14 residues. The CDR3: CASSEYRGQETQYF. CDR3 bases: TGTGCCAGCTCAGAATACAGGGGACAAGAGACCCAGTACTTC.

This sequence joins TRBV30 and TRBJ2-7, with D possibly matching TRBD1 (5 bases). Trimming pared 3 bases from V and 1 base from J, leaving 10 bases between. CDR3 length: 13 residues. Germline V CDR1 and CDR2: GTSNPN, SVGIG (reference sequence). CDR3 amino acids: CAWSQGGSYEQYF. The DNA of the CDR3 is TGTGCCTGGAGCCAGGGCGGTTCCTACGAGCAGTACTTC. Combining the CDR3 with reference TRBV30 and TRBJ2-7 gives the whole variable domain SQTIHQWPATLVQPVGSPLSLECTVEGTSNPNLYWYRQAAGRGLQLLFYSVGIGQISSEVPQNLSASRPQDRQFILSSKKLLLSDSGFYLCAWSQGGSYEQYFGPGTRLTVT.

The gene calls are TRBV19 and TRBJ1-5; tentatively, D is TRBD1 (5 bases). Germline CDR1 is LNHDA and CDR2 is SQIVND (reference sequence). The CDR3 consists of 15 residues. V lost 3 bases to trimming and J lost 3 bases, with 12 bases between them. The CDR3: CASSIGRAFNQPQHF. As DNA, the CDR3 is TGTGCCAGTAGTATCGGCAGGGCCTTCAATCAGCCCCAGCATTTT.

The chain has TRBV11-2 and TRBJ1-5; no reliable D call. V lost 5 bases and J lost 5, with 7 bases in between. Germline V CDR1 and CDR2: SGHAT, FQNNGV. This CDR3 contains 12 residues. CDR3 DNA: TGTGCCAGCAGCACGGGCCATCAGCCCCAGCATTTT. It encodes CASSTGHQPQHF.

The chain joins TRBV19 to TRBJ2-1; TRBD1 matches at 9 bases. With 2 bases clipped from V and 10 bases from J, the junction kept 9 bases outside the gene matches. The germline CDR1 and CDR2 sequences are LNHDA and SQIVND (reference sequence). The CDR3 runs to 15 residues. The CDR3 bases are TGTGCCAGTAGTATATCAGGACAGGGGAAGATCGAGCAGTTCTTC. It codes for CASSISGQGKIEQFF.

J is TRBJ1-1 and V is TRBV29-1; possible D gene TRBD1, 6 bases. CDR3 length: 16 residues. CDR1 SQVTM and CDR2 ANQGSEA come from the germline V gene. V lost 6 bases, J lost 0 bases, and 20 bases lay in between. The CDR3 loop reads CSVGYLGQIMNTEAFF. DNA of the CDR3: TGCAGCGTAGGTTACCTCGGACAGATAATGAACACTGAAGCTTTCTTT.

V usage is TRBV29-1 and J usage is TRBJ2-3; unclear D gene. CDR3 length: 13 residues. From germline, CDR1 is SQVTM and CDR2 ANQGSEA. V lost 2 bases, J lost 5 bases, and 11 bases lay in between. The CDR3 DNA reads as TGCAGCGTTGAACGGGTCGAGAGAGATACGCAGTATTTT. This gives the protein CSVERVERDTQYF.